One and the same sample provided the 8 T cell receptor beta chains below, sequenced in a study of low-dose radiotherapy and immunotherapy resistance in tumors. TRAV- and TRBV-specific primers primed first-strand cDNA, covering alpha and beta chains. A constant-region primer paired with the V-primer adapter amplified TCRs over about 19 PCR cycles. Via MiXCR, TCRdb re-called the reads, giving one row per CDR3 protein. The sample shows roughly 100,000 distinct CDR3 sequences, 20% to 25% of them seen only once. The time point is: after trial treatment. Regarding treatment: LDRT plus nivolumab, ipilimumab, low-dose cyclophosphamide and aspirin (RACIN trial). The specimen was PBMCs, collected after low-dose radiotherapy plus immunotherapy. The receptors stem from a female donor with ovarian cancer.

This clonotype was recorded at least ten times. J is TRBJ1-2 and V is TRBV20-1; D perhaps matches TRBD1 (6 bases). This CDR3 has 15 amino acids. The germline gives CDR1 DFQATT, CDR2 SNEGSKA (reference sequence). The V and J ends lost 4 bases and 8 bases respectively, with 23 bases between them. The CDR3 DNA sequence: TGCAGTGCTACCCCTGGGACACCCCGATTGGACGGCTACACCTTC. It encodes CSATPGTPRLDGYTF.

This clonotype was recorded many times. The V and J genes are TRBV7-2 and TRBJ1-1, with unresolved D. The CDR3 totals 12 residues. Germline V gene lookup returns CDR1 SGHTA and CDR2 FQGNSA. V was clipped by 6 bases and J by 8 bases, with 13 bases between them. Here the CDR3 reads CASSFPTREAFF. In nucleotides, the CDR3 is TGTGCCAGCAGTTTCCCGACGAGAGAAGCTTTCTTT.

This clonotype was seen at least ten times. V is TRBV28 and J is TRBJ1-2, with D maybe TRBD1 (6 bases). CDR1 is MDHEN, CDR2 SYDVKM, per germline. V gave up 5 bases and J gave up 5 bases, with 18 bases separating them. The CDR3 runs to 15 residues. The CDR3 region has the DNA TGTGCCAGCAGTGCCAGGGGAGGGTGGCTATATGGCTACACCTTC. Translated: CASSARGGWLYGYTF.

The sample holds many counts of this clonotype. The chain couples TRBV28 to TRBJ1-4, with 7 bases fitting TRBD1. Germline trimming cut 5 bases from V and 8 bases from J; bases unmatched to any gene: 5. The germline gives CDR1 MDHEN, CDR2 SYDVKM. The CDR3 consists of 13 residues. In DNA form, the CDR3 reads TGTGCCAGCAGTCCCCCGGACAGGGAAAAACTGTTTTTT. Translated: CASSPPDREKLFF.

This clonotype was picked up many times. This chain links TRBV2 with TRBJ2-2, with 10 bases lining up with TRBD1. Germline V lookup: CDR1 SNHLY, CDR2 FYNNEI. J was trimmed by 7 bases and V by 6 bases; bases with no gene match: 5. CDR3 size: 14 residues. The CDR3 reads CASRTGGLGGELFF. CDR3 sequence (DNA): TGTGCCAGCAGGACAGGGGGCTTGGGCGGGGAGCTGTTTTTT.

This clonotype came up many times. The V call is TRBV7-9, the J call TRBJ2-1; 14 bases agree with TRBD2. With 6 bases clipped from V and 8 bases from J, the junction kept 6 bases outside the gene matches. Germline V gene sequence: CDR1 SEHNR, CDR2 FQNEAQ (reference sequence). The CDR3 loop spans 15 amino acids. The CDR3 nucleotides are TGTGCCAGCAGAAATGCGGGACTAGCGGGGGATGAGCAGTTCTTC. It specifies CASRNAGLAGDEQFF.

With regard to this clonotype: A clone one base away is much larger, so this may be a read error. The chain carries TRBV5-1 and TRBJ2-5; D unresolved. Germline values: CDR1 SGHRS, CDR2 YFSETQ. CDR3 length equals 13 residues. Deletions cut 2 bases from V and 7 bases from J, with 12 bases between. This chain's CDR3 is CASSFKGLGTQYF. The CDR3 bases are TGCGCCAGCAGCTTTAAAGGGTTGGGGACCCAGTACTTC.

This clonotype was counted at least ten times. The chain has TRBV20-1 and TRBJ1-4; 7 nucleotides line up with TRBD1. The germline CDR1 and CDR2 sequences are DFQATT and SNEGSKA (reference sequence). The CDR3 runs to 16 residues. Trimming at V came to 0 bases and at J to 9 bases, leaving 13 bases not matched to a gene. The CDR3 is CSARDKGTAIMKKLFF. CDR3 coding DNA: TGCAGTGCTAGAGATAAGGGGACAGCGATAATGAAAAAACTGTTTTTT.